The clone carrying this T cell receptor beta chain was detected only once. Its target is not known. Germline loops: CDR1 MNHNY, CDR2 SVGAGI (reference sequence). V gave up 6 bases and J gave up 5 bases, with 8 bases separating them. CDR3 size: 12 residues. The data derive from a study of T cells in localized non-small cell lung cancer. Findings and limits, study-wide: Clonality of T cells reached its maximum in uninvolved adjacent lung, surpassing tumor. Density of T cells in blood, when higher, went with longer overall survival. Adjacent lung tissue had a median about 57 of the top 100 clones found in the tumor. One tumor region alone was sequenced, and heterogeneity therefore remains possible.

Generated by immunoSEQ multiplex PCR, the TCRdb table keeps only in-frame clones and is missing some. The profile shows over 10,000 clones, more than 75% of them singletons. The TCR originated in a male donor at least 60 years old with stage I lung adenocarcinoma. The starting material was peripheral blood, obtained before any cancer treatment. This chain joins TRBV6-6 and TRBJ1-3; D uncertain. The CDR3 nucleotides are TGTGCCAGCAGAGATGACAGAAACACCATATATTTT. Residues: CASRDDRNTIYF.